The 2 T cell receptor beta chains listed next were all sequenced from one sample in a study of cytomegalovirus exposure and HLA in healthy donors. With 60 Vbeta and 13 Jbeta primers, the PCR was carried out. Repertoires were generated with immunoSEQ multiplex PCR, while TCRdb's copy carries only in-frame clones and drops some. This sample has about 160,000 clones; about 86% occur once, and the top ten carry approximately 2%. The sample taken for sequencing was PBMCs. These receptors all stem from a young woman in good health and CMV-seronegative.

The V and J genes are TRBV6-5 and TRBJ1-2; 9 nucleotides line up with TRBD1. This CDR3 region has 13 residues. Germline V CDR1 and CDR2: MNHEY, SVGAGI. J was trimmed by 6 bases and V by 5 bases; bases with no gene match: 4. CDR3 loop: CASSPDRGHGYTF. The DNA of the CDR3 is TGTGCCAGCAGTCCGGACAGGGGCCATGGCTACACCTTC.

A remark on this clone: One end of the junction varies from germline; a read error may be responsible. V gene TRBV5-5 combines with J gene TRBJ2-5, with 7 bases that match TRBD2. The CDR3 loop spans 17 amino acids. Germline V gene lookup returns CDR1 SGHKS and CDR2 YYEKEE (reference sequence). CDR3 residues: CAGSLRPTGTTEETQYF. CDR3 bases: TGTGCCGGCAGCTTAAGGCCAACCGGGACTACCGAAGAGACCCAGTACTTC. The whole variable domain, remainder taken from reference TRBV5-5 and TRBJ2-5, is DAGVTQSPTHLIKTRGQQVTLRCSPISGHKSVSWYQQVLGQGPQFIFQYYEKEERGRGNFPDRFSARQFPNYSSELNVNALLLGDSALYLCAGSLRPTGTTEETQYFGPGTRLLVL.